This T cell receptor beta chain was captured in a study of blood T cell repertoires in COVID-19. Study details: The recovered donors of Cohort 3 showed two negative PCRs, clearance, or symptom resolution. PBMCs, B-cell-depleted T cells, or T cells were the source of the cDNA or gDNA that made up the material.

Sequenced by immunoSEQ multiplex PCR; TCRdb stores in-frame clones only, minus some. The sample has about 210,000 clones; around 86% are singletons. With 5 bases removed from V and 3 bases from J, the gap between germline ends came to 10 bases. This CDR3 comprises 13 residues. The cohort comprised adults aged about 18 to 100 years residing in approximately 25 US areas. Cohorts were based on clinical histories the participants reported. Sequenced: PBMCs or T cells enriched from blood (not recorded which). The clonotype was recovered from a man under 40 in a cohort exposed to, infected with or recovered from COVID-19 (not recorded which). This chain uses TRBV12-3 or TRBV12-4 with TRBJ1-2, with D possibly being TRBD1 (5 bases). CDR3 sequence: CASSQAGYYGYTF. Written as DNA, the CDR3 is TGTGCCAGCAGTCAGGCAGGGTACTATGGCTACACCTTC.